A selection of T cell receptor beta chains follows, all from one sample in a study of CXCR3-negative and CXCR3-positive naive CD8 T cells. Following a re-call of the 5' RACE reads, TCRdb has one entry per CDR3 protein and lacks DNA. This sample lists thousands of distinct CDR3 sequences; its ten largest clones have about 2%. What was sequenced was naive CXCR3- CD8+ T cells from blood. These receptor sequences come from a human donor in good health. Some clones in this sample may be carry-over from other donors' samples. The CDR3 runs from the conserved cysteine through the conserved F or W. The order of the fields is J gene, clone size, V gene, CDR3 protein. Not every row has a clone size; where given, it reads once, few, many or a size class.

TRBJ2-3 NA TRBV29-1 CSQSGGTDTQYF
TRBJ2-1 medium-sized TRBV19 CASRPDLRNEQFF
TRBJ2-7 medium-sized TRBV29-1 CSVELAGSSEQYF
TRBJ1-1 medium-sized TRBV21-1 CASSSGGPPEAFF
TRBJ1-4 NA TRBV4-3 CASSPGVSEPNEKLFF
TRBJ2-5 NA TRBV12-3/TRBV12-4 CASSLIAGVVIGETQYF
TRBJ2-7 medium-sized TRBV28 CASRTELGLADYPPYEQYF
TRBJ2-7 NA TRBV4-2 CASSQEGQGAESYEQYF
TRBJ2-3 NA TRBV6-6 CASSTTGGTDTQYF
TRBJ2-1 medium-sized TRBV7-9 CASSLAVPEQFF
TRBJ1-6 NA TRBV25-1 CASSPMDIYAPLHF
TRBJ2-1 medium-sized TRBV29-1 CSVIPVIVAEQFF
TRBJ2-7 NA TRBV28 CASSPLTPTTNYEQYF
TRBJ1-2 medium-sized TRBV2 CASTGTYGYTF
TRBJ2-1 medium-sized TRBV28 CASSPGLAEPYNEQFF
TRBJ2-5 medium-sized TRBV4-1 CASSPGQAQETQYF